These T cell receptor beta chains were read from a single sample in a study of naive and memory T cell subsets. A single record per CDR3 protein comes from TCRdb applying MiXCR to the UMI-ligation and nested PCR reads. The repertoire includes thousands of distinct CDR3 sequences, 7% of them detected once, and 45% to 50% sits in the top ten. Sequenced input: effector memory CD8+ T cells from blood. The source of these receptors is a human donor in good health. CDR3s leave out the opening cysteine and the closing phenylalanine or tryptophan. A D gene is named only where the DNA matches it firmly. Clone size is shown for a subset of rows, as once, few, many or a class of expanded clone.

V: TRBV12-3/TRBV12-4; D: TRBD2; size: NA; J: TRBJ2-1; CDR3: ASSPPTGGAYNEQF
V: TRBV20-1; D: NA; size: many; J: TRBJ2-7; CDR3: TTGMEYEQY
V: TRBV2; D: TRBD1; size: many; J: TRBJ1-4; CDR3: ASSESPDRAEKLF
V: TRBV4-3; D: TRBD2; size: many; J: TRBJ2-1; CDR3: ASSQESGGSYNEQF
V: TRBV4-3; D: NA; size: many; J: TRBJ1-6; CDR3: ASSQEPESPLH
V: TRBV28; D: NA; size: NA; J: TRBJ2-1; CDR3: ASSPPATVEPEQF
V: TRBV20-1; D: NA; size: NA; J: TRBJ2-7; CDR3: SASLPAESYEQY
V: TRBV20-1; D: TRBD1; size: many; J: TRBJ2-3; CDR3: SARNAGQETDTQY
V: TRBV6-2/TRBV6-3; D: NA; size: NA; J: TRBJ2-1; CDR3: ASRGPGGSDEQF
V: TRBV7-3; D: NA; size: medium-sized; J: TRBJ1-1; CDR3: ASSLGQHTEAF
V: TRBV2; D: NA; size: few; J: TRBJ2-7; CDR3: ASTQADSYEQY
V: TRBV18; D: NA; size: many; J: TRBJ2-1; CDR3: ASSPPEGLNEQF
V: TRBV19; D: TRBD2; size: few; J: TRBJ2-1; CDR3: ASSAQATREYDEQF
V: TRBV7-2; D: TRBD1; size: few; J: TRBJ2-7; CDR3: ASSLVGGTGGYEQY
V: TRBV6-5; D: TRBD2; size: medium-sized; J: TRBJ2-3; CDR3: ASRSLAGGLDTQY
V: TRBV19; D: NA; size: NA; J: TRBJ2-6; CDR3: ASSIEKGSGANVLT
V: TRBV24-1; D: TRBD1; size: NA; J: TRBJ1-1; CDR3: ATSERGQGAETF
V: TRBV28; D: NA; size: NA; J: TRBJ2-1; CDR3: ASSYMVGFSLVEQF
V: TRBV20-1; D: TRBD2; size: medium-sized; J: TRBJ2-1; CDR3: SARSNIAGPNNEQF
V: TRBV12-3/TRBV12-4; D: NA; size: medium-sized; J: TRBJ1-2; CDR3: ASSPEVRANYGYT
V: TRBV7-8; D: NA; size: few; J: TRBJ1-1; CDR3: ASSPGTFNTEAF
V: TRBV20-1; D: NA; size: many; J: TRBJ2-1; CDR3: SAAGLSSYNEQF
V: TRBV15; D: NA; size: NA; J: TRBJ2-2; CDR3: ATSRDGDTGELF
V: TRBV20-1; D: TRBD2; size: few; J: TRBJ2-2; CDR3: SARGGQGDTGELF
V: TRBV20-1; D: NA; size: NA; J: TRBJ1-5; CDR3: SALPDSHQPQH
V: TRBV29-1; D: TRBD2; size: few; J: TRBJ2-1; CDR3: SVEEGTSGDVGLQF
V: TRBV3-1; D: TRBD1; size: many; J: TRBJ2-3; CDR3: ASSQAGTVTDTQY
V: TRBV20-1; D: TRBD2; size: few; J: TRBJ2-7; CDR3: SARDLQTSGSSEQY
V: TRBV3-1; D: TRBD2; size: many; J: TRBJ2-1; CDR3: ASSQDLGREGDEQF
V: TRBV6-4; D: NA; size: many; J: TRBJ1-2; CDR3: ASSEGPDYGYT
V: TRBV2; D: NA; size: many; J: TRBJ2-5; CDR3: ASNPAQGEIETQY
V: TRBV15; D: NA; size: many; J: TRBJ1-1; CDR3: ATSTGENTEAF
V: TRBV25-1; D: TRBD2; size: few; J: TRBJ2-1; CDR3: ASPKTSGIAYNDQF
V: TRBV13; D: NA; size: many; J: TRBJ1-1; CDR3: ASSLEDPSGALDTEAF
V: TRBV2; D: NA; size: many; J: TRBJ1-1; CDR3: ASSGGRTLQ
V: TRBV28; D: TRBD2; size: NA; J: TRBJ2-4; CDR3: ASSFRPLSAGGLIDIQY
V: TRBV20-1; D: NA; size: few; J: TRBJ2-7; CDR3: SATGVPNSYEQY
V: TRBV25-1; D: NA; size: NA; J: TRBJ1-1; CDR3: ASSEYRNTEAF
V: TRBV4-1; D: NA; size: NA; J: TRBJ1-1; CDR3: ASSRTDQFNTEAF
V: TRBV7-9; D: TRBD1; size: many; J: TRBJ1-2; CDR3: ASSQTGTGGVYGYT
V: TRBV4-3; D: NA; size: many; J: TRBJ2-6; CDR3: ASSQDSVGGANVLT
V: TRBV11-2; D: NA; size: NA; J: TRBJ2-7; CDR3: ASSFYKDSSYEQY
V: TRBV14; D: NA; size: many; J: TRBJ2-1; CDR3: ASSQDEDDSYNEQF
V: TRBV29-1; D: TRBD2; size: NA; J: TRBJ2-1; CDR3: SVARGDHNEQF
V: TRBV20-1; D: TRBD2; size: many; J: TRBJ2-1; CDR3: SARVLAGDINEQF
V: TRBV4-3; D: NA; size: few; J: TRBJ2-7; CDR3: ASSQEVPGSSSEQY
V: TRBV20-1; D: NA; size: many; J: TRBJ1-1; CDR3: SARAGVWNTEAF
V: TRBV20-1; D: NA; size: few; J: TRBJ2-7; CDR3: SAKSFQDYEQY
V: TRBV28; D: TRBD2; size: many; J: TRBJ2-7; CDR3: ASSPPGGEQY
V: TRBV6-2/TRBV6-3; D: NA; size: NA; J: TRBJ2-3; CDR3: ASSLVSSTDTQY
V: TRBV20-1; D: TRBD1; size: NA; J: TRBJ2-1; CDR3: SARDLGQDHNEQF
V: TRBV2; D: TRBD1; size: many; J: TRBJ2-7; CDR3: ASETGASYEQY
V: TRBV10-3; D: NA; size: NA; J: TRBJ1-1; CDR3: ALTEFTF
V: TRBV28; D: NA; size: NA; J: TRBJ2-7; CDR3: ASRRGDEQY
V: TRBV12-3/TRBV12-4; D: NA; size: many; J: TRBJ2-3; CDR3: ASQGTTTDTQY